The 21 T cell receptor beta chains below come from one sample, sequenced in a study of CD8 T cells in Susac syndrome. The authors reverse transcribed roughly 0.5 to 1 ug RNA with random hexamers. TCRdb ran MiXCR on the immunoSEQ multiplex PCR reads and lists one entry per CDR3 protein. Among 100,000 to 150,000 distinct CDR3 sequences listed, 90% to 95% were seen once. The sequenced material came from CD4+ T cells from PBMCs. The receptors shown here come from a human donor in good health.

The genes are TRBV19 and TRBJ1-3; the D is unclear. CDR1 is LNHDA, CDR2 SQIVND, per germline (reference sequence). The CDR3 has 16 amino acids. V dropped 7 bases and J dropped 0 bases, with 16 bases sitting between them. The CDR3 sequence is CASTTALRGSGNTIYF. CDR3 DNA sequence: TGTGCCAGTACCACAGCCCTCCGGGGCTCTGGAAACACCATATATTTT.

The V call is TRBV5-4, the J call TRBJ2-3, with TRBD1 identical over 10 bases. There are 15 residues in the CDR3. Losses at the gene ends were 6 bases for V and 4 bases for J; bases not matched to a gene: 8. Germline V gene sequence: CDR1 SGHNT, CDR2 YYREEE (reference sequence). This CDR3 is CASTSGQGVADTQYF. The CDR3 nucleotides read TGTGCCAGCACCTCCGGACAGGGGGTAGCAGATACGCAGTATTTT.

V gene TRBV27 combines with J gene TRBJ1-3; the D is unclear. Germline V gives CDR1 MNHEY, CDR2 SMNVEV (reference sequence). The CDR3 runs 13 residues. V was cut by 2 bases and J by 3 bases, with 5 bases left in between. CDR3 bases: TGTGCCAGCAGTTTAAACAGTGGAAACACCATATATTTT. Translating gives CASSLNSGNTIYF.

The CDR3 DNA reads TGCGCCAGCAGCCCCTTGAACAGGGGTGAGGGGGAGTACTTC. It yields the protein CASSPLNRGEGEYF. The V call is TRBV5-1, the J call TRBJ2-7; 7 nucleotides align to TRBD1. V lost 4 bases to trimming and J lost 11 bases; unmatched junction nucleotides: 15. The CDR3 sequence is 14 residues long. Germline assignment: CDR1 SGHRS and CDR2 YFSETQ.

The gene calls are TRBV19 and TRBJ2-1; D is possibly TRBD2 (5 bases). The V gene lost 5 bases and the J gene lost 0 bases, with 17 bases spanning the gap. Germline V lookup: CDR1 LNHDA, CDR2 SQIVND (reference sequence). CDR3 length: 17 amino acids. CDR3 nucleotides: TGTGCCAGTAGTCCCCTCTCGGGAACGACCTCCTACAATGAGCAGTTCTTC. This codes for CASSPLSGTTSYNEQFF.

The V gene is TRBV3-1, the J gene TRBJ2-7; 11 bases are a match to TRBD2. The CDR3 covers 15 residues. Germline V lookup: CDR1 LGHDT, CDR2 YNNKEL (reference sequence). V lost 1 base to trimming and J lost 4 bases; unmatched junction nucleotides: 3. The CDR3 loop reads CASSQGLAGRYEQYF. The CDR3 DNA reads as TGTGCCAGCAGCCAAGGACTAGCGGGAAGATACGAGCAGTACTTC.

The chain couples TRBV3-1 to TRBJ2-1; 9 bases are a match to TRBD2. Trimming cost V 1 base and J 6 bases; bases outside gene matches: 4. The CDR3 is made up of 15 amino acids. CDR1 is LGHDT, CDR2 YNNKEL, per germline (reference sequence). The chain's CDR3 is CASSQGREGLNEQFF. CDR3 bases: TGTGCCAGCAGCCAAGGGCGGGAGGGCCTCAATGAGCAGTTCTTC.

The gene calls are TRBV18 and TRBJ1-1; D remains unclear. CDR1 KGHSH and CDR2 LQKENI come from the germline V gene. Trimming stripped 2 bases from V and 7 bases from J, with 8 bases between. CDR3 length: 12 amino acids. CDR3 residues: CASSPREIEAFF. The DNA for the CDR3 is TGTGCCAGCTCACCAAGGGAGATTGAAGCTTTCTTT. Supplemented by reference TRBV18 and TRBJ1-1, the full variable domain reads NAGVMQNPRHLVRRRGQEARLRCSPMKGHSHVYWYRQLPEEGLKFMVYLQKENIIDESGMPKERFSAEFPKEGPSILRIQQVVRGDSAAYFCASSPREIEAFFGQGTRLTVV.

The rearrangement joins TRBV27 to TRBJ1-2, with D possibly TRBD1 on 6 matching bases. Per the germline V gene, CDR1 is MNHEY and CDR2 is SMNVEV (reference sequence). V was trimmed by 6 bases and J by 2 bases, leaving 16 bases between them. This CDR3 is built from 15 residues. The CDR3 DNA sequence: TGTGCCAGCAGGCGCAACGGGGGGCGGAACTATGGCTACACCTTC. It yields the protein CASRRNGGRNYGYTF.

The chain joins TRBV7-9 to TRBJ2-5, with TRBD2 matching 7 bases. Looked up from germline, CDR1 is SEHNR and CDR2 is FQNEAQ (reference sequence). V was pared by 3 bases and J by 3 bases, with 7 bases of the junction left unmatched. The CDR3 totals 15 residues. CDR3 residues: CASSFGAGSEETQYF. The CDR3, as DNA: TGTGCCAGCAGCTTCGGAGCGGGGAGTGAAGAGACCCAGTACTTC.

The rearrangement uses TRBV20-1 and TRBJ2-6; perhaps TRBD2 as D (5 bases). V lost 1 base and J 2 bases, leaving 6 bases between the germline ends. Per germline, CDR1 DFQATT and CDR2 SNEGSKA (reference sequence). The CDR3 is 14 amino acids. The CDR3 region has the DNA TGCAGTGCTAGAGCCGGGGCTGGGGCCAACGTCCTGACTTTC. It specifies CSARAGAGANVLTF.

The V call is TRBV28, the J call TRBJ2-7; D unclear. Germline lookup yields CDR1 MDHEN and CDR2 SYDVKM. This CDR3 spans 11 amino acids. Trimming pared 7 bases from V and 4 bases from J, leaving 8 bases between. The CDR3 loop is CASKGLYEQYF. As DNA, the CDR3 is TGTGCCAGCAAAGGGCTATACGAGCAGTACTTC.

V and J are TRBV24-1 and TRBJ2-1; D uncertain. Germline V gene lookup returns CDR1 KGHDR and CDR2 SFDVKD. CDR3 length: 14 residues. Trimming stripped 5 bases from V and 0 bases from J, with 7 bases between. CDR3 residues: CATSASFSYNEQFF. CDR3 DNA: TGTGCCACCAGTGCCAGCTTCTCCTACAATGAGCAGTTCTTC.

This clonotype turned up a few times. J is TRBJ1-1 and V is TRBV3-1; D is ambiguous. This CDR3 has 13 residues. Trimming left V 6 bases short and J 5 bases short, with 13 bases between. Germline lookup yields CDR1 LGHDT and CDR2 YNNKEL (reference sequence). CDR3 coding DNA: TGTGCCAGCAGTCGGACCGGAGGGACTGAAGCTTTCTTT. Translated: CASSRTGGTEAFF.

The V gene is TRBV5-4, the J gene TRBJ1-1; no clear D. This CDR3 comprises 14 residues. V was pared by 4 bases and J by 0 bases, with 10 bases between. Germline CDR1 reads SGHNT; CDR2 reads YYREEE (reference sequence). For the CDR3, the DNA is TGTGCCAGCAGCCGAGCGTCCGTGAACACTGAAGCTTTCTTT. As protein: CASSRASVNTEAFF.

The chain combines TRBV12-3 or TRBV12-4 with TRBJ2-3, with a tentative D call TRBD2 (6 bases). The CDR3 length is 12 residues. The germline V and J ends were trimmed by 7 bases and 4 bases, with 9 bases remaining between them. DNA of the CDR3: TGTGCCAGCACCGGGAGCGCAGATACGCAGTATTTT. It translates to CASTGSADTQYF.

This clonotype appeared a single time. This chain uses TRBV5-1 with TRBJ2-2; no firm D call. Germline V gives CDR1 SGHRS, CDR2 YFSETQ. The CDR3 spans 14 residues. V was shortened by 5 bases and J by 4 bases, with 12 bases between the two germline ends. In nucleotides, the CDR3 is TGCGCCAGCAGGATGGGCCGGGTCACCGGGGAGCTGTTTTTT. Translation gives CASRMGRVTGELFF. Supplemented by reference TRBV5-1 and TRBJ2-2, the full variable domain reads KAGVTQTPRYLIKTRGQQVTLSCSPISGHRSVSWYQQTPGQGLQFLFEYFSETQRNKGNFPGRFSGRQFSNSRSEMNVSTLELGDSALYLCASRMGRVTGELFFGEGSRLTVL.

The chain uses TRBV7-2 and TRBJ2-7; possibly TRBD2 for D (6 bases). This CDR3 contains 13 residues. Trimming removed 5 bases at V and 4 bases at J, with 12 bases between. Germline V gene lookup returns CDR1 SGHTA and CDR2 FQGNSA. This CDR3 reads CASSRQLAYEQYF. CDR3 nucleotide sequence: TGTGCCAGCAGCCGACAACTAGCTTACGAGCAGTACTTC.

This clonotype was recorded only once. J is TRBJ1-4 and V is TRBV29-1, with D unresolved. The CDR3 is 13 residues long. Trimming pared 5 bases from V and 0 bases from J, leaving 7 bases between. Germline V lookup: CDR1 SQVTM, CDR2 ANQGSEA. Written as DNA, the CDR3 is TGCAGCGTTATTTGGGCAACTAATGAAAAACTGTTTTTT. Its translation: CSVIWATNEKLFF.

The V call is TRBV5-1, the J call TRBJ2-1; TRBD2 aligns across 9 bases. CDR3 length: 17 amino acids. J gave up 7 bases and V 0 bases, and 11 bases lay outside the gene matches. Germline-derived CDR1 and CDR2 are SGHRS and YFSETQ. The chain's CDR3 is CASSLARGGRAGNEQFF. DNA of the CDR3: TGCGCCAGCAGCTTGGCCAGAGGCGGGAGGGCCGGGAATGAGCAGTTCTTC.

This sequence joins TRBV5-1 and TRBJ1-5; no clear D gene. CDR3 size: 13 residues. CDR1 and CDR2 from the germline V gene are SGHRS and YFSETQ. V lost 2 bases and J lost 0, with 3 bases in between. CDR3 sequence reads: CASSFDSNQPQHF. The CDR3 DNA is TGCGCCAGCAGCTTCGATAGCAATCAGCCCCAGCATTTT. Combining the CDR3 with reference TRBV5-1 and TRBJ1-5 gives the whole variable domain KAGVTQTPRYLIKTRGQQVTLSCSPISGHRSVSWYQQTPGQGLQFLFEYFSETQRNKGNFPGRFSGRQFSNSRSEMNVSTLELGDSALYLCASSFDSNQPQHFGDGTRLSIL.